A selection of T cell receptor beta chains follows, all from one sample in a study of blood T cell repertoires in COVID-19. Produced via immunoSEQ multiplex PCR; TCRdb's table is partial and in-frame only. This sample has about 180,000 clones, with about 91% found just once. Sample: peripheral blood. All receptors come from a woman aged 25 to 45 with acute or convalescent COVID-19. Each CDR3 is given with its conserved first and last residue. The D gene is left open where the match is weak. Clone size is not always given. Where it is, it says once, few, many or a class for expanded clones.

TRBJ1-1 | TRBV5-4 | . | few | CASSEGDDTEAFF | TGTGCCAGCAGCGAGGGAGATGACACTGAAGCTTTCTTT
TRBJ2-2 | TRBV5-1 | . | . | CASSRGPDTGELFF | TGCGCCAGCAGTAGAGGGCCGGACACCGGGGAGCTGTTTTTT
TRBJ2-1 | TRBV5-1 | TRBD2 | . | CASSSSGINEQFF | TGCGCCAGCAGCTCCAGCGGGATCAATGAGCAGTTCTTC
TRBJ1-1 | TRBV5-1 | . | . | CASSSSNTEAFF | TGCGCCAGCAGCTCTTCGAACACTGAAGCTTTCTTT
TRBJ1-5 | TRBV6-8 | . | . | CASRRGRYRITAQHF | TGTGCCAGCAGACGGGGGAGGTATAGAATAACAGCCCAGCATTTT
TRBJ2-2 | TRBV30 | . | . | CARGRNTGELFF | TGTGCCCGGGGGAGGAACACCGGGGAGCTGTTTTTT
TRBJ2-5 | TRBV19 | . | . | CASSIAQGETQYF | TGTGCCAGTAGTATAGCCCAGGGAGAGACCCAGTACTTC
TRBJ1-5 | TRBV24-1 | . | . | CATSDLHRERQPQHF | TGTGCCACCAGTGATTTGCACAGGGAAAGACAGCCCCAGCATTTT
TRBJ2-1 | TRBV29-1 | . | . | CSVVTDMMDEQFF | TGCAGCGTTGTAACTGACATGATGGATGAGCAGTTCTTC
TRBJ1-2 | TRBV5-1 | . | . | CASSLAGEGYTF | TGCGCCAGCAGCTTGGCAGGGGAAGGCTACACCTTC
TRBJ2-7 | TRBV5-1 | . | . | CASSSPGLSYEQYF | TGCGCCAGCAGCTCCCCCGGACTCTCCTACGAGCAGTACTTC
TRBJ1-2 | TRBV19 | . | . | CATYSGGHTF | TGTGCCACCTACTCAGGAGGGCACACCTTC
TRBJ1-1 | TRBV18 | . | . | CASWGDTEAFF | TGTGCCAGCTGGGGAGACACTGAAGCTTTCTTT
TRBJ1-6 | TRBV30 | . | . | CAWSFGSFGYSPLHF | TGTGCCTGGAGTTTCGGTTCCTTCGGGTATTCACCCCTCCACTTT
TRBJ2-3 | TRBV7-9 | . | once | CASRVLGAPTDTQYF | TGTGCCAGCAGGGTCCTGGGGGCCCCCACAGATACGCAGTATTTT
TRBJ2-1 | TRBV29-1 | TRBD2 | . | CSASGDYNEQFF | TGCAGCGCTAGCGGGGATTACAATGAGCAGTTCTTC
TRBJ1-1 | TRBV11-2 | . | . | CASSLGTRGENTEAFF | TGTGCCAGCAGCTTAGGAACCCGGGGAGAGAACACTGAAGCTTTCTTT
TRBJ2-2 | TRBV6-2/TRBV6-3 | TRBD2 | once | CASSSLLAGDPNTGELFF | TGTGCCAGCAGTTCACTCCTAGCGGGAGATCCGAACACCGGGGAGCTGTTTTTT
TRBJ2-4 | TRBV27 | . | . | CASSFGPLDIQYF | TGTGCCAGCAGTTTCGGTCCGTTGGACATTCAGTACTTC
TRBJ2-5 | TRBV11-1 | . | . | CASSVRETQYF | TGTGCCAGCAGCGTCCGGGAGACCCAGTACTTC
TRBJ2-5 | TRBV5-4 | TRBD1 | . | CASSPSTGGETQYF | TGTGCCAGCAGCCCGTCGACAGGGGGAGAGACCCAGTACTTC
TRBJ1-5 | TRBV27 | . | . | CASSLSSRVPQHF | TGTGCCAGCAGTTTATCGAGCAGGGTTCCCCAGCATTTT
TRBJ2-3 | TRBV5-6 | . | . | CASSWYRDTDTQYF | TGTGCCAGCAGCTGGTACAGGGACACAGATACGCAGTATTTT
TRBJ2-1 | TRBV10-2 | TRBD2 | . | CASGGSEQFF | TGCGCCAGCGGCGGGAGCGAGCAGTTCTTC
TRBJ2-6 | TRBV4-1 | . | . | CASSSRAESSGANVLTF | TGCGCCAGCAGCTCGCGGGCCGAATCCTCTGGGGCCAACGTCCTGACTTTC
TRBJ2-1 | TRBV29-1 | . | . | CSVGGRKEPRKGGLTVHNEQFF | TGCAGCGTTGGCGGCCGTAAGGAACCCCGAAAGGGGGGGTTGACAGTCCACAATGAGCAGTTCTTC
TRBJ2-2 | TRBV5-1 | . | . | CASSPPRGTGELFF | TGCGCCAGCAGCCCCCCGCGCGGCACCGGGGAGCTGTTTTTT
TRBJ2-7 | TRBV7-8 | TRBD2 | . | CASSPRGGGRLTYEQYF | TGTGCCAGCAGCCCCCGAGGTGGCGGGAGGCTTACCTACGAGCAGTACTTC
TRBJ2-7 | TRBV28 | . | few | CASSFIDSYEQYF | TGTGCCAGCAGTTTTATAGACTCCTACGAGCAGTACTTC
TRBJ1-1 | TRBV18 | . | . | CASSPEVDTEAFF | TGTGCCAGCTCACCGGAGGTGGACACTGAAGCTTTCTTT
TRBJ2-7 | TRBV4-2 | . | . | CASSQTGYEQYF | TGTGCCAGCAGCCAGACTGGGTACGAGCAGTACTTC
TRBJ1-1 | TRBV11-2 | TRBD1 | once | CASSLAGQGNTEAFF | TGTGCCAGCAGCTTAGCGGGACAGGGGAACACTGAAGCTTTCTTT
TRBJ2-1 | TRBV28 | TRBD2 | . | CASSFGGRATQEQFF | TGTGCCAGCAGTTTCGGCGGGAGGGCCACTCAAGAGCAGTTCTTC
TRBJ2-5 | TRBV5-5 | TRBD1 | . | CASSLAGQTYQETQYF | TGTGCCAGCAGCTTGGCGGGACAGACGTACCAAGAGACCCAGTACTTC
TRBJ1-4 | TRBV7-8 | . | . | CASSLVPPWGVANEKLFF | TGTGCCAGCAGCTTAGTCCCGCCTTGGGGCGTAGCTAATGAAAAACTGTTTTTT
TRBJ2-1 | TRBV18 | TRBD1 | . | CASSRGQGVDEQFF | TGTGCCAGCTCAAGGGGACAGGGGGTGGATGAGCAGTTCTTC
TRBJ1-5 | TRBV7-9 | . | . | CASSLSGVESQPQHF | TGTGCCAGCAGCTTATCGGGGGTGGAAAGTCAGCCCCAGCATTTT
TRBJ1-3 | TRBV10-3 | . | . | CAISGTNSGNTIYF | TGTGCCATCAGTGGAACTAACTCTGGAAACACCATATATTTT
TRBJ1-2 | TRBV5-6 | . | . | CASSPGTYGYTF | TGTGCCAGCAGCCCCGGGACATATGGCTACACCTTC
TRBJ1-4 | TRBV30 | TRBD1 | . | CAWGGEDRVYEKLFF | TGTGCCTGGGGGGGAGAAGACAGGGTTTATGAAAAACTGTTTTTT
TRBJ1-5 | TRBV28 | TRBD1 | . | CASSLQGQGSQPQHF | TGTGCCAGCAGTTTGCAGGGACAGGGGAGTCAGCCCCAGCATTTT
TRBJ2-1 | TRBV7-9 | . | few | CASSFSPDNEFF | TGTGCCAGCAGCTTCAGCCCGGACAACGAGTTCTTC